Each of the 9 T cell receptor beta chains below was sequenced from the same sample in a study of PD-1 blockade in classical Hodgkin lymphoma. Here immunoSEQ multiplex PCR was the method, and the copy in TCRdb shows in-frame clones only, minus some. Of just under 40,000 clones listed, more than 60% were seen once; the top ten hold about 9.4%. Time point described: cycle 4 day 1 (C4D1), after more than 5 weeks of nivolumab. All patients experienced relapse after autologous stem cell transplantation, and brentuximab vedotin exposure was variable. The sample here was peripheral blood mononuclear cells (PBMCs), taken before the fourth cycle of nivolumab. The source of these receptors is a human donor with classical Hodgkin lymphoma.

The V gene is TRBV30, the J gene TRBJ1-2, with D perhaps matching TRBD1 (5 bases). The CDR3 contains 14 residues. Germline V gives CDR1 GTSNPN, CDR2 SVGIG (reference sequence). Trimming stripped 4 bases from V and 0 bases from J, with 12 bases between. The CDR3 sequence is CAWNRFRSNYGYTF. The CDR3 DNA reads TGTGCCTGGAACAGGTTTCGATCTAACTATGGCTACACCTTC. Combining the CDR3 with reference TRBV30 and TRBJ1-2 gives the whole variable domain SQTIHQWPATLVQPVGSPLSLECTVEGTSNPNLYWYRQAAGRGLQLLFYSVGIGQISSEVPQNLSASRPQDRQFILSSKKLLLSDSGFYLCAWNRFRSNYGYTFGSGTRLTVV.

Here the CDR3 DNA reads TGTGCCAGTAGTATAGCACCCGGGGCAATCTACGAGCAGTACTTC. It codes for CASSIAPGAIYEQYF. V is TRBV19 and J is TRBJ2-7; D may match TRBD1 or TRBD2 (5 bases each). V gave up 1 base and J gave up 3 bases, with 13 bases separating them. This CDR3 region has 15 residues. Germline V lookup: CDR1 LNHDA, CDR2 SQIVND (reference sequence).

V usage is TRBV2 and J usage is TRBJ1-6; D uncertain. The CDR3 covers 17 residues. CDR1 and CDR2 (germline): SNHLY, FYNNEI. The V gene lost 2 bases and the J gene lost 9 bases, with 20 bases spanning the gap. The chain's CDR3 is CASSENQAGPPGSPLHF. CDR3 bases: TGTGCCAGCAGTGAAAACCAGGCTGGACCCCCGGGTTCACCCCTCCACTTT.

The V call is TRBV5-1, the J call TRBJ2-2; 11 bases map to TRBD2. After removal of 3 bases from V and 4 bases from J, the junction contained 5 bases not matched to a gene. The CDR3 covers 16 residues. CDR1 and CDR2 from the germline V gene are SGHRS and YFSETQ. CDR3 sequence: CASSWASGGTTGELFF. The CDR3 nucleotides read TGCGCCAGCAGCTGGGCTAGCGGGGGGACCACCGGGGAGCTGTTTTTT.

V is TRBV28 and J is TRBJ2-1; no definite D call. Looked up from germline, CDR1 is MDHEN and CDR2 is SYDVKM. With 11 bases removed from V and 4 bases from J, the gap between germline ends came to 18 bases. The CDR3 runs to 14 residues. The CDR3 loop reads CAALSSSAYNEQFF. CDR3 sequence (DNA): TGTGCCGCCCTATCCAGCTCGGCGTACAATGAGCAGTTCTTC.

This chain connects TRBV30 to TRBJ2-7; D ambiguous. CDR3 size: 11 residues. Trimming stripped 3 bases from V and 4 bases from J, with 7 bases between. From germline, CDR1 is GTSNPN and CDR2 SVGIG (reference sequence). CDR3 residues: CAWSVRYEQYF. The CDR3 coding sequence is TGTGCCTGGAGCGTTAGGTACGAGCAGTACTTC.

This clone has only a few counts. CDR3 nucleotide sequence: TGTGCCAGCAGCGCCCCCTATGGCTACACCTTC. Translated, it gives CASSAPYGYTF. This chain links TRBV28 with TRBJ1-2; D gene ambiguous. With 6 bases removed from V and 4 bases from J, the gap between germline ends came to 6 bases. The length of the CDR3 is 11 residues. Looked up from germline, CDR1 is MDHEN and CDR2 is SYDVKM.

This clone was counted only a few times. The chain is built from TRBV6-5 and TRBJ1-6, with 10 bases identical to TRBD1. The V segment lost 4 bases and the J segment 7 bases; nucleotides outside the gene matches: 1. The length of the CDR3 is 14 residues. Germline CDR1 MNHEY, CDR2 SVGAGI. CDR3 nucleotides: TGTGCCAGCAGTTCGACAGGGGGCAATTCACCCCTCCACTTT. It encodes CASSSTGGNSPLHF.

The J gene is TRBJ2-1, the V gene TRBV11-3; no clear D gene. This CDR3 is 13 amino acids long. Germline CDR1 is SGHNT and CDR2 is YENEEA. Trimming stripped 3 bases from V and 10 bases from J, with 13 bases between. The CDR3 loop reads CASSFNPRAEQFF. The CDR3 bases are TGTGCCAGCAGCTTTAACCCTCGGGCCGAGCAGTTCTTC.